The sequence of this T cell receptor (beta chain) was determined in a study of cytomegalovirus exposure and HLA in healthy donors. Trimming took off 5 bases at V and 0 bases at J, with 3 bases between the two ends. The CDR3 sequence is 12 residues long. Germline CDR1 is LNHDA and CDR2 is SQIVND (reference sequence). For this clone: The antigen is undetermined.

This PCR relied on a set of 60 Vbeta primers and 13 Jbeta primers. Clones were sequenced by immunoSEQ multiplex PCR, and TCRdb holds only the in-frame ones, with some missing. Of about 130,000 clones listed, around 85% are singletons. General study points: In vitro data verified a few CMV-associated chains as specific for CMV antigens. Evidence from a later analysis indicated that most CMV-associated TCR beta chains looked HLA-restricted. CMV serostatus was the only recorded immune exposure for donors. The authors judged a highly shared variant cluster likely a sequencing artifact.

The chain has TRBV19 and TRBJ2-3; D gene unclear. Material: PBMCs. This sequence was found in a man between 18 and 29 years old in good health and CMV-seropositive. The CDR3 DNA follows: TGTGCCAGTAGTCCTAGCACAGATACGCAGTATTTT. Translation gives CASSPSTDTQYF.